Listed below are T cell receptor beta chains from one sample, sequenced in a study of prognosis after radiotherapy for stage I lung cancer. TCRdb recomputed calls from the multiplex PCR reads with MiXCR, one row per CDR3 protein. The sample carries tens of thousands of distinct CDR3 sequences, around two fifths recorded once. Sequencing used PBMCs, obtained before or after stereotactic body radiation therapy (not recorded which). The source of these receptors is a donor aged 50 or older with non-small cell lung cancer. Each CDR3 is given with its conserved first and last residue. Fields, in order: V gene, clone size, D gene, J gene, CDR3 DNA, CDR3 protein. D genes are given only for firm matches. Clone size is given for some rows only: seen once, a few or many times, or a class if the clone is expanded.

TRBV9,many,.,TRBJ1-6,TGTGCCAGCAGCGTCGGGTTGGGGAGTGGGTCACCCCTCCACTTT,CASSVGLGSGSPLHF
TRBV2,medium-sized,TRBD1,TRBJ1-6,TGTGCCAGCAGAGTGGGACAGGGCTTTATTTCACCCCTCCACTTT,CASRVGQGFISPLHF
TRBV6-1,.,TRBD1,TRBJ1-6,TGTGCCAGCAGTGCCCGGACAGGCCCCTATAATTCAACCCTCCACTTT,CASSARTGPYNSTLHF
TRBV27,.,.,TRBJ2-1,TGTGCCAGCAGTTTCGAGGATGAGCAGTTCTTC,CASSFEDEQFF
TRBV12-3/TRBV12-4,many,TRBD2,TRBJ2-2,TGTGCCAGCAGTTTTATTGCGGGAGAACGGGCCGGGGAGCTGTTTTTT,CASSFIAGERAGELFF
TRBV20-1,.,TRBD1,TRBJ2-7,TGCAGTGCTAGTAGGACAGGTACCTACGAGCAGTACTTC,CSASRTGTYEQYF
TRBV19,many,.,TRBJ1-1,TGTGCCAGTAGTATCAATGGGGTGAGTCGGAACACTGAAGCTTTCTTT,CASSINGVSRNTEAFF
TRBV6-1,.,.,TRBJ1-6,TGTGCCAGCACCCCGGGAGGGGTGTATAATCCACCCCTCCACTTT,CASTPGGVYNPPLHF
TRBV7-9,.,.,TRBJ2-1,TGTGCCAGCATCCAGTGGGGGGGCGGGAACAATGAGCAGTTCTTC,CASIQWGGGNNEQFF
TRBV7-2,.,.,TRBJ2-1,TGTGCCAGCAGCCGCACTTGGACTTCCCAAGGGCCCCGATTCTCCTACAATGAGCAGTTCTTC,CASSRTWTSQGPRFSYNEQFF
TRBV6-9,many,TRBD1,TRBJ2-6,TGTGCCAGCAGTTATCAGGGACAGGGAACCTCTGGGGCCAACGTCCTGACTTTC,CASSYQGQGTSGANVLTF
TRBV6-1,many,TRBD1,TRBJ1-5,TGTGCCAGCAGTGAAACAGGTTTAGGGGGCCAGCCCCAGCATTTT,CASSETGLGGQPQHF